A single sample gave rise to the 25 T cell receptor beta chains below, sequenced in a study of CD8 T cells in Susac syndrome (dated by TCRdb to about 2019). The protocol used for the library was the immunoSEQ multiplex PCR assay. RNA was extracted using the RNeasy kit, and roughly 0.5 to 1 microgram was reverse transcribed with random hexamers. The public reads were reprocessed in TCRdb via fastp at Q25 and MiXCR, keeping in-frame beta chains. Each CDR3 protein appears once, grouped with its most common genes and DNA. Here the sample has about 300,000 distinct CDR3 sequences; 92% occur a single time. Jointly, the top ten make up 0.06% to 0.075% of the sample. The sample consisted of CD4+ T cells from PBMCs. The source of these receptors is a human donor with multiple sclerosis.

The chain is built from TRBV29-1 and TRBJ2-3; D is possibly TRBD1 (5 bases). There are 14 residues in the CDR3. Trimming removed 4 bases at V and 2 bases at J, with 13 bases between. In germline, CDR1 is SQVTM, CDR2 ANQGSEA. DNA for the CDR3: TGCAGCGTTGTTGACAGAACGACCACAGATACGCAGTATTTT. Its protein is CSVVDRTTTDTQYF.

The V call is TRBV30, the J call TRBJ1-2; possibly TRBD1 for D (6 bases). The CDR3 extends over 14 amino acids. V was pared by 2 bases and J by 3 bases, with 13 bases between. Germline V gene sequence: CDR1 GTSNPN, CDR2 SVGIG (reference sequence). Written as DNA, the CDR3 is TGTGCCTGGAGTCCAACAGGGACTCACTATGGCTACACCTTC. Translation: CAWSPTGTHYGYTF.

The chain is built from TRBV9 and TRBJ2-1, with 15 bases identical to TRBD2. The trim removed 3 bases at V and 8 bases at J, leaving 21 bases unmatched. Germline assignment: CDR1 SGDLS and CDR2 YYNGEE. The CDR3 extends over 21 amino acids. CDR3 residues: CASSAGIGGLAGGLRYHEQFF. CDR3 in DNA: TGTGCCAGCAGCGCGGGAATCGGCGGACTAGCGGGAGGGCTAAGGTACCATGAGCAGTTCTTC.

This sequence joins TRBV13 and TRBJ2-7; 11 bases match TRBD2. This CDR3 is 17 amino acids long. From germline, CDR1 is PRHDT and CDR2 FYEKMQ (reference sequence). J lost 6 bases, V lost 5 bases, and 15 bases had no gene match. Here the CDR3 reads CASSVTTITSGRSEQYF. CDR3 DNA sequence: TGTGCCAGCAGCGTTACAACTATCACTAGCGGGAGAAGCGAGCAGTACTTC. Combining the CDR3 with reference TRBV13 and TRBJ2-7 gives the whole variable domain AAGVIQSPRHLIKEKRETATLKCYPIPRHDTVYWYQQGPGQDPQFLISFYEKMQSDKGSIPDRFSAQQFSDYHSELNMSSLELGDSALYFCASSVTTITSGRSEQYFGPGTRLTVT.

This clonotype was recorded once. The chain joins TRBV7-9 to TRBJ2-1; TRBD2 aligns across 8 bases. With 5 bases clipped from V and 2 bases from J, the junction kept 8 bases outside the gene matches. The CDR3 runs 16 residues. The germline V gene has CDR1 SEHNR and CDR2 FQNEAQ (reference sequence). The CDR3 DNA follows: TGTGCCAGCAGCCCCACCGGGGGGGCCCCCTACAATGAGCAGTTCTTC. Translating gives CASSPTGGAPYNEQFF.

The chain has TRBV14 and TRBJ2-2; the D gene is possibly TRBD1 (5 bases). V lost 2 bases to trimming and J lost 0 bases, with 10 bases between them. CDR1 SGHDN and CDR2 FVKESK come from the germline V gene. This CDR3 comprises 16 residues. In DNA form, the CDR3 reads TGTGCCAGCAGCCAAAGGTTGGGGCCGAACACCGGGGAGCTGTTTTTT. This translates into CASSQRLGPNTGELFF.

V usage is TRBV19 and J usage is TRBJ1-4; 9 nucleotides align to TRBD1. The CDR3 loop spans 18 amino acids. Germline CDR1 reads LNHDA; CDR2 reads SQIVND (reference sequence). V shed 3 bases and J 0 bases; nucleotides not matched to a gene: 8. The CDR3: CASSMKTGGGSTNEKLFF. The DNA for the CDR3 is TGTGCCAGTAGTATGAAGACAGGGGGAGGCTCAACTAATGAAAAACTGTTTTTT.

The chain couples TRBV19 to TRBJ1-5; D remains ambiguous. Trimming removed 6 bases at V and 7 bases at J, with 13 bases between. This CDR3 comprises 13 residues. Germline CDR1 is LNHDA and CDR2 is SQIVND (reference sequence). Here the CDR3 DNA reads TGTGCCAGTAGCGTTAGAAGGCTCCAGCCCCAGCATTTT. Translation gives CASSVRRLQPQHF.

The rearrangement links TRBV20-1 to TRBJ2-1; D remains ambiguous. V lost 0 bases to trimming and J lost 8 bases, with 17 bases between them. The germline V gene encodes CDR1 DFQATT and CDR2 SNEGSKA (reference sequence). This CDR3 spans 15 amino acids. The CDR3 loop reads CSARDVGTTGDEQFF. As DNA, the CDR3 is TGCAGTGCTAGAGATGTAGGCACTACCGGCGATGAGCAGTTCTTC.

The rearrangement uses TRBV4-2 and TRBJ2-7; perhaps TRBD1 as D (5 bases). Trimming removed 1 base from V and 3 bases from J, with 13 bases in between. The CDR3 runs 15 residues. Germline V gives CDR1 LGHNA, CDR2 YNFKEQ. CDR3: CASSQVPPGIYEQYF. The CDR3 DNA sequence: TGTGCCAGCAGCCAAGTTCCTCCAGGGATCTACGAGCAGTACTTC.

This rearrangement joins TRBV9 to TRBJ1-1; no clear D gene. The germline CDR1 and CDR2 sequences are SGDLS and YYNGEE. V gave up 3 bases and J gave up 1 base, with 10 bases separating them. The CDR3 contains 14 residues. The DNA for the CDR3 is TGTGCCAGCAGCGATCGCCCGGGGAACACTGAAGCTTTCTTT. Residues: CASSDRPGNTEAFF. Based on the CDR3 plus reference TRBV9 and TRBJ1-1, the full variable domain is DSGVTQTPKHLITATGQRVTLRCSPRSGDLSVYWYQQSLDQGLQFLIQYYNGEERAKGNILERFSAQQFPDLHSELNLSSLELGDSALYFCASSDRPGNTEAFFGQGTRLTVV.

This clonotype showed up just a few times. DNA of the CDR3: TGCAGCGTTGGGGAGGGCAATCAGCCCCAGCATTTT. Its protein is CSVGEGNQPQHF. The chain recombines TRBV29-1 with TRBJ1-5; D gene ambiguous. The CDR3 extends over 12 amino acids. The germline V gene has CDR1 SQVTM and CDR2 ANQGSEA. V dropped 4 bases and J dropped 2 bases, with 6 bases sitting between them. The full variable domain, its missing parts supplied by reference TRBV29-1 and TRBJ1-5, is SAVISQKPSRDICQRGTSLTIQCQVDSQVTMMFWYRQQPGQSLTLIATANQGSEATYESGFVIDKFPISRPNLTFSTLTVSNMSPEDSSIYLCSVGEGNQPQHFGDGTRLSIL.

This chain joins TRBV30 and TRBJ2-7; D tentatively fits TRBD1 or TRBD2 (6 bases each). Germline CDR1 is GTSNPN and CDR2 is SVGIG (reference sequence). The CDR3 consists of 14 residues. V lost 2 bases and J lost 0, with 11 bases in between. The CDR3 DNA reads TGTGCCTGGAGTCGAGGGGGGTTCTCCTACGAGCAGTACTTC. Its protein is CAWSRGGFSYEQYF.

The CDR3 DNA is TGCAGCGTTGAAGTAACAGGGGGCCTAGAAGCTTTCTTT. It codes for CSVEVTGGLEAFF. The chain is built from TRBV29-1 and TRBJ1-1; TRBD1 matches 9 bases. This CDR3 has 13 residues. V trimming: 1 base; J trimming: 8 bases; junction bases outside the gene matches: 5. Germline lookup yields CDR1 SQVTM and CDR2 ANQGSEA. The full variable domain, with the rest looked up from reference TRBV29-1 and TRBJ1-1, is SAVISQKPSRDICQRGTSLTIQCQVDSQVTMMFWYRQQPGQSLTLIATANQGSEATYESGFVIDKFPISRPNLTFSTLTVSNMSPEDSSIYLCSVEVTGGLEAFFGQGTRLTVV.

The chain recombines TRBV6-5 with TRBJ2-1, with D perhaps matching TRBD2 (6 bases). This CDR3 spans 15 amino acids. V lost 6 bases and J lost 1, with 13 bases in between. Germline values: CDR1 MNHEY, CDR2 SVGAGI. CDR3 DNA sequence: TGTGCCAGCAGAAGGGACTTGTCTTCCTACAATGAGCAGTTCTTC. It translates to CASRRDLSSYNEQFF.

CDR3 amino acids: CASSLGGPEDEQYF. The DNA for the CDR3 is TGCGCCAGCAGCTTGGGGGGGCCCGAGGACGAGCAGTACTTC. The rearrangement uses TRBV5-1 and TRBJ2-7; weak D call: TRBD1 (6 bases). The germline V gene has CDR1 SGHRS and CDR2 YFSETQ. The CDR3 covers 14 residues. V was pared by 0 bases and J by 5 bases, with 12 bases between.

The CDR3 loop reads CSALSRDTQYF. CDR3 nucleotide sequence: TGCAGTGCCCTAAGTAGAGATACGCAGTATTTT. The chain joins TRBV20-1 to TRBJ2-3; D not certain. The germline V and J ends were trimmed by 6 bases and 5 bases, with 9 bases remaining between them. The CDR3 totals 11 residues. Looked up from germline, CDR1 is DFQATT and CDR2 is SNEGSKA (reference sequence).

The V call is TRBV11-2, the J call TRBJ1-4, with D uncertain. CDR3 length equals 12 residues. Trimming removed 5 bases at V and 7 bases at J, with 8 bases between. Germline V CDR1 and CDR2: SGHAT, FQNNGV. The DNA for the CDR3 is TGTGCCAGCAGCCTAAACAGTGAAAAACTGTTTTTT. Protein: CASSLNSEKLFF.

The chain links TRBV7-9 to TRBJ1-1; D not certain. V was trimmed by 5 bases and J by 4 bases, leaving 11 bases between them. This CDR3 comprises 13 residues. The germline V gene encodes CDR1 SEHNR and CDR2 FQNEAQ (reference sequence). The CDR3 region is CASSTRSTTEAFF. The DNA of the CDR3 is TGTGCCAGCAGCACCAGGTCGACCACTGAAGCTTTCTTT.

The chain joins TRBV11-3 to TRBJ2-3; D gene unclear. Between the trimmed V and J ends, which lost 0 bases and 7 bases, there was a span of 17 bases. The CDR3 sequence is 16 residues long. Germline CDR1 SGHNT, CDR2 YENEEA. The CDR3 here is CASSLDMGSPRNTQYF. DNA of the CDR3: TGTGCCAGCAGCTTAGACATGGGGTCCCCCAGGAATACGCAGTATTTT.

This clonotype turned up a few times. J is TRBJ2-7 and V is TRBV5-4; tentatively, D is TRBD2 (5 bases). V gave up 3 bases and J gave up 5 bases, with 15 bases separating them. Germline V lookup: CDR1 SGHNT, CDR2 YYREEE (reference sequence). The CDR3 loop spans 14 amino acids. CDR3 DNA sequence: TGTGCCAGCAGCTGGAGGACTGGGAACAACGAGCAGTACTTC. Amino acids: CASSWRTGNNEQYF.

V gene TRBV11-1 combines with J gene TRBJ2-1; 7 bases line up with TRBD2. V lost 1 base, J lost 0 bases, and 21 bases stayed unmatched. CDR1 is SGHAT and CDR2 is FQDESV in the germline V gene (reference sequence). CDR3 length: 22 amino acids. CDR3 amino acids: CASSLGGLGLAAPLSSYNEQFF. CDR3 coding DNA: TGTGCCAGCAGCTTAGGGGGGTTGGGCCTAGCGGCCCCACTTAGCTCCTACAATGAGCAGTTCTTC. Variable domain in full (rest from reference TRBV11-1 and TRBJ2-1): EAEVAQSPRYKITEKSQAVAFWCDPISGHATLYWYRQILGQGPELLVQFQDESVVDDSQLPKDRFSAERLKGVDSTLKIQPAELGDSAMYLCASSLGGLGLAAPLSSYNEQFFGPGTRLTVL.

The CDR3 loop is CASSSQGRGYTF. For the CDR3, the DNA is TGTGCCAGCAGTTCACAGGGTAGAGGCTACACCTTC. The V call is TRBV28, the J call TRBJ1-2; D is possibly TRBD1 (6 bases). The CDR3 extends over 12 amino acids. Trimming took off 4 bases at V and 8 bases at J, with 11 bases between the two ends. CDR1 is MDHEN and CDR2 is SYDVKM in the germline V gene.

V and J are TRBV5-1 and TRBJ2-1; TRBD2 is a possible D gene (6 bases). In germline, CDR1 is SGHRS, CDR2 YFSETQ. The ends were cut back, 4 bases at V and 8 bases at J, with 16 bases in the middle. The CDR3 extends over 14 amino acids. The CDR3 DNA is TGCGCCAGCAGCGTCCTAGCGACCCTCGATGAGCAGTTCTTC. This translates into CASSVLATLDEQFF.

The chain couples TRBV5-6 to TRBJ1-1; weak D call: TRBD1 (5 bases). V was pared by 0 bases and J by 3 bases, with 9 bases between. CDR1 and CDR2 (germline): SGHDT, YYEEEE. CDR3 length: 14 amino acids. The CDR3 reads CASSLGWGDTEAFF. In nucleotides, the CDR3 is TGTGCCAGCAGCTTGGGATGGGGGGACACTGAAGCTTTCTTT.